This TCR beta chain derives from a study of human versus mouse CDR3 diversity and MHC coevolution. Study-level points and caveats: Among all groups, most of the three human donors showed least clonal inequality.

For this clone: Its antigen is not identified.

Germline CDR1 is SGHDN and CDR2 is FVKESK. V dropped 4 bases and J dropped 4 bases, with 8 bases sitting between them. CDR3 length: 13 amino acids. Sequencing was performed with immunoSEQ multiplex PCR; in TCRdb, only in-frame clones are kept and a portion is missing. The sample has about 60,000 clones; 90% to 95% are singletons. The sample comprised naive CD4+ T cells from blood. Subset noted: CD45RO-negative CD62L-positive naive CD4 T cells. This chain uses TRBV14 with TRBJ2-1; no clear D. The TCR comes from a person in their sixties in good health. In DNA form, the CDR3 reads TGTGCCAGCAGCCTAGTGAGGTACAATGAGCAGTTCTTC. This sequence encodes CASSLVRYNEQFF.